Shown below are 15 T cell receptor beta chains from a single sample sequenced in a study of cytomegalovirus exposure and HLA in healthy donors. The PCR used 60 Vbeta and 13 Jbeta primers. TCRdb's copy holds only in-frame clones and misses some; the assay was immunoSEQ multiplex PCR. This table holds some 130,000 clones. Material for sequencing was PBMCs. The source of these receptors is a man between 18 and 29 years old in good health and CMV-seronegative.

The CDR3 coding sequence is TGTGCCAGCTCACCACCGATTCAGCGGGGGGGCACAGATACGCAGTATTTT. Translation gives CASSPPIQRGGTDTQYF. The chain combines TRBV18 with TRBJ2-3, with 9 bases aligning to TRBD2. CDR1 and CDR2 from the germline V gene are KGHSH and LQKENI. This CDR3 is 17 amino acids long. The J segment lost 1 base and the V segment lost 0 bases, leaving 5 bases of the junction unmatched.

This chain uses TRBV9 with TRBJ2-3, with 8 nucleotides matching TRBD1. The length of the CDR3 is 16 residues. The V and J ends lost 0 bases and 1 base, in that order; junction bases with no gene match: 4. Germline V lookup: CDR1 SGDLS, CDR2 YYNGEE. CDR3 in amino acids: CASSVAGTGGTDTQYF. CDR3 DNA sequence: TGTGCCAGCAGCGTAGCCGGGACAGGAGGCACAGATACGCAGTATTTT.

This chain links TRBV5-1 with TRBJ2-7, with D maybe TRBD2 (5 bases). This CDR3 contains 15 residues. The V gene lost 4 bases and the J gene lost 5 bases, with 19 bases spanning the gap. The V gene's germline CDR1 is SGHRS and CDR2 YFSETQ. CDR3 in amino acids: CASSPPGRGGDEQYF. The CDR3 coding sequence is TGCGCCAGCAGCCCGCCCGGGCGAGGAGGCGACGAGCAGTACTTC. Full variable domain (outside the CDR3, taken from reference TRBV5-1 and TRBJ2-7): KAGVTQTPRYLIKTRGQQVTLSCSPISGHRSVSWYQQTPGQGLQFLFEYFSETQRNKGNFPGRFSGRQFSNSRSEMNVSTLELGDSALYLCASSPPGRGGDEQYFGPGTRLTVT.

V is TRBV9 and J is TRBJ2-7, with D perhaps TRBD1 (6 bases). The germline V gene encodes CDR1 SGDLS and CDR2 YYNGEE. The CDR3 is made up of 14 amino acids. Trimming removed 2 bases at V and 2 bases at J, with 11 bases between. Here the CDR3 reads CASSVSGQTYEQYF. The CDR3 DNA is TGTGCCAGCAGCGTCTCCGGACAGACCTACGAGCAGTACTTC.

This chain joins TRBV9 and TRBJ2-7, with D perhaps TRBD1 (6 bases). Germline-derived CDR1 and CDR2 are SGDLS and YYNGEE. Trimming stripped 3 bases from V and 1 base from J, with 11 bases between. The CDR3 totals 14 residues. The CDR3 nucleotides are TGTGCCAGCAGCGAGGCAGGGGCTTCCTACGAGCAGTACTTC. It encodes CASSEAGASYEQYF.

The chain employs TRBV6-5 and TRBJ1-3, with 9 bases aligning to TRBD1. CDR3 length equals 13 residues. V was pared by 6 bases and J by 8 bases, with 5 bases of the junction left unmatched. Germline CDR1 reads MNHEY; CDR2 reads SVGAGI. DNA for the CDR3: TGTGCCAGCAGAACACAGGGGGCAGACACCATATATTTT. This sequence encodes CASRTQGADTIYF.

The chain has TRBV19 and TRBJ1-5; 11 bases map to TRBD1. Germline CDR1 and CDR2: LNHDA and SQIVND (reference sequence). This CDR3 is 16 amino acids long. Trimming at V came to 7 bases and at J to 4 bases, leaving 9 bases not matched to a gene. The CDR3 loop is CASIHGGTGGNQPQHF. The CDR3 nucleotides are TGTGCCAGTATTCATGGAGGGACAGGGGGAAATCAGCCCCAGCATTTT.

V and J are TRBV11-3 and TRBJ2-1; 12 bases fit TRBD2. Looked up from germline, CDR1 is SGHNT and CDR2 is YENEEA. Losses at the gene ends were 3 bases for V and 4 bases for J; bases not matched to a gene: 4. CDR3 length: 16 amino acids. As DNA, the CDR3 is TGTGCCAGCAGCTTCCCTCTAGCGGGAGGGTACAATGAGCAGTTCTTC. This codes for CASSFPLAGGYNEQFF.

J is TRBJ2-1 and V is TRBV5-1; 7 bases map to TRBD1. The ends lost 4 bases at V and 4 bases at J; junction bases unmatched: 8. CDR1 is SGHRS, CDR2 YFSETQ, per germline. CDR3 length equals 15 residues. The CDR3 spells CASSPGDRVYNEQFF. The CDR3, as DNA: TGCGCCAGCAGCCCCGGAGACAGGGTTTACAATGAGCAGTTCTTC.

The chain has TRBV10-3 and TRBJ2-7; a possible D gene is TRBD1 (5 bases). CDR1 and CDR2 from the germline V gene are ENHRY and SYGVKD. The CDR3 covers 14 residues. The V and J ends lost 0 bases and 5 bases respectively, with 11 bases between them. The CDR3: CAISESKGSHEQYF. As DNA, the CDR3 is TGTGCCATCAGTGAGTCGAAGGGGTCCCACGAGCAGTACTTC.

As DNA, the CDR3 is TGTGCCAGCAGCTTTTCAAGCGGGATGGGAAGTCTGTACTTC. Its protein is CASSFSSGMGSLYF. The chain combines TRBV7-9 with TRBJ2-7; 7 bases line up with TRBD2. V gave up 3 bases and J gave up 12 bases; unmatched junction bases: 14. The CDR3 totals 14 residues. Germline values: CDR1 SEHNR, CDR2 FQNEAQ (reference sequence).

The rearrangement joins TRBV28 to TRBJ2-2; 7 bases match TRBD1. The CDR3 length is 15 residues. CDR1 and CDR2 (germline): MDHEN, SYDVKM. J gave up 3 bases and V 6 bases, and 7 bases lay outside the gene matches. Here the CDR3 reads CASRKPTGDTGELFF. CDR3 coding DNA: TGTGCCAGCAGAAAACCAACAGGGGACACCGGGGAGCTGTTTTTT.

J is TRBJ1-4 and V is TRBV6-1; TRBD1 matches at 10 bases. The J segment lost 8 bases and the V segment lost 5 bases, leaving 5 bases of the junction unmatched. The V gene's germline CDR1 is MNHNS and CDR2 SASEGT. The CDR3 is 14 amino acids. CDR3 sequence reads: CASSRGQGGEKLFF. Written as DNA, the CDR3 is TGTGCCAGCAGTAGAGGACAGGGGGGGGAAAAACTGTTTTTT.

CDR3 region: CASSPQSNEKLFF. DNA for the CDR3: TGTGCCAGCAGCCCACAGTCTAATGAAAAACTGTTTTTT. The V call is TRBV9, the J call TRBJ1-4; D remains ambiguous. V was pared by 4 bases and J by 3 bases, with 7 bases between. The germline gives CDR1 SGDLS, CDR2 YYNGEE. The CDR3 consists of 13 residues.

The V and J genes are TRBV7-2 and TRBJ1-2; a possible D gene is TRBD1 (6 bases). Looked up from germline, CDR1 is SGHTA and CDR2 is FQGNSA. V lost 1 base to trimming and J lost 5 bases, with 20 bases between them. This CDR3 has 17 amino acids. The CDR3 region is CASSLVGGGQVLYGYTF. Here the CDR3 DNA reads TGTGCCAGCAGCTTAGTAGGCGGGGGGCAGGTGCTTTATGGCTACACCTTC.